This T cell receptor (beta chain) derives from a study of cytomegalovirus exposure and HLA in healthy donors (dated by TCRdb to 2016 to 2017). Context from the whole study: According to a later analysis, the approximately 130 validation repertoires were produced on the same platform as the approximately 600 repertoires of the first cohort. The study aimed to test whether cataloging public T cell receptors could reveal signatures of past pathogen exposure. Besides the first cohort of 550 to 750 subjects, a separate validation cohort made up of 120 different subjects was used. To predict cytomegalovirus infection status, the study brought together high-throughput TCR immunosequencing, statistical association of individual TCRs with disease status, and machine learning. Study-level results and caveats: The study gave a list of some 150 TCR beta chains associated with cytomegalovirus. In vitro tests confirmed that a few of the cytomegalovirus-associated TCR beta chains recognize cytomegalovirus antigens. The authors suggested that the approach could potentially be generalized to other disease states and immunological phenotypes. A later analysis lacked HLA typing for the validation cohort, so it scored co-occurrence in that cohort across all 110 or so repertoires. The classifier was reported to diagnose cytomegalovirus status with high specificity and sensitivity in both the original cohort and the validation cohort. Of the cluster scores, 85% to 95% were above 0 in a later analysis, which found that TCRs clustered in the first cohort also tended to co-occur in the 130 or so validation repertoires. Across donors, most TCR sequences were observed very rarely, whereas some public TCRs were present in many individuals.

Donors formed part of the validation cohort, which comprised about 120 subjects and was distinct from the first cohort of some 700 subjects. The library was generated by the immunoSEQ multiplex PCR assay. The authors' analysis ran thus. A statistical classification framework was built to diagnose cytomegalovirus status from the catalog of TCR beta chain sequences. Held by TCRdb, this immuneACCESS table contains in-frame sequences only and omits some clones. Under half of the omission traces to an unresolved V gene where checked; the cause of the rest is unknown. For V, J and clone size, that table is used; D and trimming come from the DNA. The sample records hundreds of thousands of clones, approximately 90% of which are singletons. The ten most abundant clones make up over 0.85% of the sample. In regard to this clone: Its cognate antigen has yet to be identified. Within one base of it there is no much larger clone, and no base qualities were kept.

The clonotype comes from a woman younger than 30 in good health and CMV-seronegative. The sequenced material came from PBMCs.

The CDR3 region reads CASSLGVHPPGYGYTF. The DNA sequence reads TGTGCCAGCAGCTTGGGAGTCCACCCCCCAGGGTATGGCTACACCTTC. The chain was built from TRBV5-4 and TRBJ1-2; 5 matching bases give a weak D call of TRBD1. CDR1 SGHNT and CDR2 YYREEE are derived from the germline V gene (reference sequence). V is clipped by 0 bases and J by 5 bases, and the sequence between their germline boundaries is 17 bases long. The CDR3 numbers 16 residues from cysteine through phenylalanine. Left in the record is the CDR3 DNA by itself, 48 bases read in frame from the first base.